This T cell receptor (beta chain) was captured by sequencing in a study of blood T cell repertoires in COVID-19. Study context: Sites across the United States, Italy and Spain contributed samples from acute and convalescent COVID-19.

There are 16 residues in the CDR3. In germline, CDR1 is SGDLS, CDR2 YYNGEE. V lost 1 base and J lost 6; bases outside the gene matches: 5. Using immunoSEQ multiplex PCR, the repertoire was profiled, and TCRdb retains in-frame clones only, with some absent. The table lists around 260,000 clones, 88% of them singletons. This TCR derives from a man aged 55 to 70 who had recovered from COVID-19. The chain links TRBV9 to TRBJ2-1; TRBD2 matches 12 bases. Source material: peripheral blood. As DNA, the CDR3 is TGTGCCAGCAGCGTAATAGGGACTAGCGGGTCCAATGAGCAGTTCTTC. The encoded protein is CASSVIGTSGSNEQFF.